A single T cell receptor beta chain is shown here with its context. The antigen it binds to is not known. Per-base qualities were not stored, and no clone one base away is much larger. Library construction relied on PCR. Sequencer: NextSeq 500. Preparation of bulk TCR libraries followed a previously described approach, with the TCR primers listed in Table S5. Purification of total RNA was performed with the Qiagen AllPrep DNA/RNA kit. Before analysis, reads from multiple sequencing runs of the same library were pooled. Concerning the study's data processing: Reads were retained only if an exact TCR constant sequence was present, and the retained reads were trimmed to 150 nt and grouped according to their 12-nt molecular barcodes. Reads in each barcode group were sub-clustered using a 15% Levenshtein threshold, and a quality-weighted consensus sequence was built for each RNA molecule. Non-functional sequences were excluded, and lower-count sequences lying one edit away from another sequence were also excluded. Based on fitting two negative binomial distributions, any barcode sub-cluster with under 20% of the maximum read count was discarded. TCRdb redid the processing of the public reads, applying fastp at Q25 and MiXCR, and retained in-frame beta chains. All rows with the same CDR3 protein become a single entry with the most common DNA and genes. The V and J calls here are based on TCRdb, not the publication. Present in this sample are approximately 590,000 distinct CDR3 sequences, about 25% of which were seen just once. Together, the top ten hold 0.7% to 0.95% of the sample.

Libraries of naive CD8 T cells were generated from about 21,000 to 970,000 sorted cells, with 10%, 30% or 50% of the purified RNA used. Naive CD8 T cells, defined as CD8+CD4-CCR7+CD45RA+, were FACS-sorted into RLT Plus buffer on a BD FACSAria II. Detection sensitivity was tested by spiking Jurkat RNA equal to about 10 TCR copies' worth into samples containing roughly 17,000-1,100,000 naive CD8 T cells. Enrichment of CD8 T cells was done with RosetteSep CD8+ T Cell Enrichment Cocktail plus Ficoll-Paque, and ACK red cell lysis came afterward. A distance of 12 bases separates the germline ends of V and J, which lose 3 bases and 3 bases respectively. The germline V gene encodes CDR1 LNHDA and CDR2 SQIVND (reference sequence). The CDR3 goes from the cysteine to the phenylalanine over 15 residues. Of all the DNA, just the CDR3 is kept, 45 bases in frame from base 1. These data belong to a study of molecular identifiers for immune sequencing clone quantification (dated by TCRdb to 2016 to 2019). With regard to the full study: For a replicate experiment, RNA from roughly 18,000 or 92,000 naive CD8 T cells was divided into five aliquots, and four of the five aliquots were sequenced. This methods study used CD8 T cells to benchmark TCR RNA copy counting and molecular-identifier clustering-based TCR repertoire sequencing (MIDCIRS). Overall study outcomes, separate from this receptor: Spiked-in Jurkat TCR RNA equal to a single cell's worth was reported to be detectable even within 1,100,000 naive CD8 T cells. Clones above 20 RNA copies held over 97% of molecules in CMV-specific effector cells but under 1% in naive cells. Modeling estimated about 2.8 recovered TCR RNA copies per cell, compared with about 9.8 by digital PCR, which implies around 33% capture efficiency. Spiked-in Jurkat TCR RNA (10 copies' worth), which is not part of the donor repertoire, was contained in the naive libraries. When barcode sub-clustering was not used, chimeric consensus sequences inflated TCR diversity, with chimeras reaching as high as 47%. Highly expanded clone sizes could be underestimated if identical TCR molecules share a barcode.

Sequenced material: naive CD8+ T cells from blood, with Jurkat cell RNA spiked in. The cell subset or site label, read with the paper, signifies: FACS-sorted CD8+CD4-CCR7+CD45RA+ naive T cells. The sequence was collected from a human donor in good health. Some libraries in this study had Jurkat cell RNA spiked in. The chain is made from TRBV19 and TRBJ2-1; the D segment cannot be called with confidence. The nucleotides read TGTGCCAGTAGTATGAAGGATGGGGACTACAATGAGCAGTTCTTC. It specifies CASSMKDGDYNEQFF. Here the CDR3 is joined to the reference TRBV19 and TRBJ2-1 genes, and the full variable domain is: DGGITQSPKYLFRKEGQNVTLSCEQNLNHDAMYWYRQDPGQGLRLIYYSQIVNDFQKGDIAEGYSVSREKKESFPLTVTSAQKNPTAFYLCASSMKDGDYNEQFFGPGTRLTVL.